This TCR beta chain comes out of a study of blood T cell repertoires in COVID-19. The V segment lost 2 bases and the J segment 4 bases; nucleotides outside the gene matches: 3. CDR1 and CDR2 from the germline V gene are MRHNA and SNTAGT. This CDR3 is built from 14 residues. A few counts support this clone. Each recovered donor of Cohort 3 presented with two negative PCRs, clearance, or symptom resolution. The table came from immunoSEQ multiplex PCR; TCRdb's copy has only in-frame clones and leaves some out. The table includes roughly 360,000 clones, 80% to 90% detected once. This clonotype was sampled from a man younger than 40 who had recovered from COVID-19. The V gene is TRBV6-4, the J gene TRBJ2-3; 7 nucleotides agree with TRBD2. The sample taken for sequencing was PBMCs or T cells enriched from blood (not recorded which). The CDR3 is CASSDRAGADTQYF. As DNA, the CDR3 is TGTGCCAGCAGTGACAGGGCGGGAGCAGATACGCAGTATTTT.